This entry describes one TCR beta chain. Its antigen is still unknown. The data were taken from a study of cytomegalovirus exposure and HLA in healthy donors. 60 Vbeta and 13 Jbeta primers were used in PCR. Generated by immunoSEQ multiplex PCR, the TCRdb table keeps only in-frame clones and is missing some. The table lists around 140,000 clones, 60% to 80% of them singletons. Whole-study findings and limits: Listed as cytomegalovirus-associated were 150 to 200 TCR beta chains. An apparent linkage of common viral pathogens to several of the most significant clusters emerged in a later analysis. Using a false discovery rate of 0.05, a later analysis showed that approximately 16,000 TCR beta sequences were associated with HLA alleles. No immune exposure information besides CMV serostatus was available.

V was pared by 2 bases and J by 5 bases, with 7 bases of the junction left unmatched. Germline values: CDR1 SEHNR, CDR2 FQNEAQ (reference sequence). This CDR3 comprises 15 residues. The chain carries TRBV7-9 and TRBJ2-7, with 9 bases lining up with TRBD1. The sequence came from a male donor in good health and CMV-seronegative. The sequenced sample consisted of PBMCs. CDR3: CASSLYPDRGHEQYF. The CDR3 region has the DNA TGTGCCAGCAGCTTATATCCGGACAGGGGCCACGAGCAGTACTTC.